Below are 19 T cell receptor beta chains sequenced from a single sample in a study of T cells in Graves' hyperthyroidism and ophthalmopathy. Amplification targeted TCR beta CDR3 regions from RNA transcripts. A set of HTBI primers served as the primers for a first-round RT-PCR of the TCR CDR3. TCRdb fed the multiplex PCR reads into MiXCR, producing one record per CDR3 protein. The sample includes hundreds of thousands of distinct CDR3 sequences, 14% to 15% of them seen just once. Sequenced: blood. The receptors stem from a man between 18 and 29 years old with Graves' ophthalmopathy.

This clonotype was observed a few times. The V and J genes are TRBV13 and TRBJ2-1; D unresolved. The CDR3 is made up of 11 amino acids. CDR1 PRHDT and CDR2 FYEKMQ come from the germline V gene (reference sequence). Trimming cost V 4 bases and J 12 bases, with 10 bases left between them. The CDR3 bases are TGTGCCAGCAGCTCCTCTAGAGCGCAGTTCTTC. Encoded protein: CASSSSRAQFF.

The sample holds a few counts of this clonotype. The chain employs TRBV6-2 or TRBV6-3 and TRBJ2-7, with D possibly called TRBD1 or TRBD2 (5 bases each). V shed 3 bases and J shed 5 bases, with 11 bases lying between them. CDR3 size: 13 residues. Germline V gene lookup returns CDR1 MNHEY and CDR2 SVGEGT. Here the CDR3 reads CASSYYRGHEQYF. Here the CDR3 DNA reads TGTGCCAGCAGTTATTATCGGGGCCACGAGCAGTACTTC.

This clonotype was observed many times. The CDR3 nucleotides read TGTGCCAGCAGCCCTCGACTAGCGGGCTGGGTGAAGCAGTACTTC. It encodes CASSPRLAGWVKQYF. V usage is TRBV3-1 and J usage is TRBJ2-7; 10 positions agree with TRBD2. Germline lookup yields CDR1 LGHDT and CDR2 YNNKEL (reference sequence). This CDR3 spans 15 amino acids. J was trimmed by 8 bases and V by 4 bases; bases with no gene match: 11.

This clonotype was observed many times. The V call is TRBV12-3 or TRBV12-4, the J call TRBJ2-1, with 10 bases lining up with TRBD1. With V trimmed by 5 bases and J by 4 bases, 11 bases remained unmatched. This CDR3 is 17 amino acids long. CDR3 bases: TGTGCCAGCAGTACTGACCGGACAGGGGGGATTTACAATGAGCAGTTCTTC. Protein product: CASSTDRTGGIYNEQFF.

Ten or more counts support this clonotype. This chain joins TRBV20-1 and TRBJ1-1; tentatively, D is TRBD1 (6 bases). The CDR3 has 13 residues. Trimming cost V 3 bases and J 1 base, with 9 bases left between them. Germline CDR1 DFQATT, CDR2 SNEGSKA (reference sequence). The CDR3 DNA sequence: TGCAGTGCTAGTCCAGGGGCGAACACTGAAGCTTTCTTT. It encodes CSASPGANTEAFF.

The chain uses TRBV15 and TRBJ2-1; D not certain. The CDR3 runs to 11 residues. CDR1 is LNHNV, CDR2 YYDKDF, per germline (reference sequence). V lost 4 bases and J lost 6, with 4 bases in between. DNA for the CDR3: TGTGCCACCAGCAACGGCAATGAGCAGTTCTTC. Its protein is CATSNGNEQFF. Supplemented by reference TRBV15 and TRBJ2-1, the full variable domain reads DAMVIQNPRYQVTQFGKPVTLSCSQTLNHNVMYWYQQKSSQAPKLLFHYYDKDFNNEADTPDNFQSRRPNTSFCFLDIRSPGLGDTAMYLCATSNGNEQFFGPGTRLTVL.

The chain uses TRBV7-3 and TRBJ1-6; the D gene is possibly TRBD1 (5 bases). CDR1 SGHTA and CDR2 FQGTGA come from the germline V gene. The CDR3 length is 14 residues. V was pared by 5 bases and J by 10 bases, with 15 bases between. Here the CDR3 reads CASSLGPWGSPLHF. As DNA, the CDR3 is TGTGCCAGCAGCCTCGGGCCCTGGGGGTCACCCCTCCACTTT.

This clonotype was detected ten times or more. This rearrangement joins TRBV24-1 to TRBJ2-5; the D call may be TRBD1 or TRBD2 (5 bases each). The CDR3 extends over 13 amino acids. Germline CDR1 reads KGHDR; CDR2 reads SFDVKD. Trimming pared 2 bases from V and 5 bases from J, leaving 8 bases between. As DNA, the CDR3 is TGTGCCACCAGTGATTCCGGGGACGAGACCCAGTACTTC. Protein product: CATSDSGDETQYF.

This clonotype has a count of ten or more. This rearrangement joins TRBV3-1 to TRBJ1-1; no clear D gene. This CDR3 is built from 14 residues. V was trimmed by 0 bases and J by 5 bases, leaving 10 bases between them. The germline gives CDR1 LGHDT, CDR2 YNNKEL (reference sequence). In nucleotides, the CDR3 is TGTGCCAGCAGCCAAGAGGGGAGATGGACTGAAGCTTTCTTT. Translation gives CASSQEGRWTEAFF. The complete variable domain, with remaining parts taken from reference TRBV3-1 and TRBJ1-1, reads DTAVSQTPKYLVTQMGNDKSIKCEQNLGHDTMYWYKQDSKKFLKIMFSYNNKELIINETVPNRFSPKSPDKAHLNLHINSLELGDSAVYFCASSQEGRWTEAFFGQGTRLTVV.

This clonotype was seen many times. This CDR3 is CASSLKRNEQFF. The DNA of the CDR3 is TGTGCCAGCAGCTTAAAAAGAAATGAGCAGTTCTTC. V is TRBV7-3 and J is TRBJ2-1; D is unresolved. Germline V CDR1 and CDR2: SGHTA, FQGTGA. The ends were cut back, 1 base at V and 7 bases at J, with 5 bases in the middle. This CDR3 region has 12 residues.

There are many counts of this clonotype. The gene calls are TRBV6-1 and TRBJ2-7; TRBD1 is a possible D gene (5 bases). V was cut by 6 bases and J by 2 bases, with 11 bases left in between. Germline V lookup: CDR1 MNHNS, CDR2 SASEGT. The CDR3 contains 13 residues. The CDR3 is CASRKQATYEQYF. The DNA of the CDR3 is TGTGCCAGCAGGAAACAGGCTACCTACGAGCAGTACTTC.

This clonotype has ten or more counts. CDR3 nucleotide sequence: TGCAGTGCTAGAGGACAGACTAGCGGGAAGACCCAGTACTTC. This gives the protein CSARGQTSGKTQYF. V gene TRBV20-1 combines with J gene TRBJ2-5, with 11 bases aligning to TRBD2. CDR1 is DFQATT and CDR2 is SNEGSKA in the germline V gene (reference sequence). CDR3 length equals 14 residues. The V and J ends lost 1 base and 6 bases, in that order; junction bases with no gene match: 4.

This clonotype was recorded once. The rearrangement links TRBV2 to TRBJ2-5; 13 bases fit TRBD2. Trimming removed 10 bases from V and 4 bases from J; junction bases left unmatched: 12. The CDR3 covers 16 residues. Per the germline V gene, CDR1 is SNHLY and CDR2 is FYNNEI. The chain's CDR3 is CANSGLAGMGAETQYF. For the CDR3, the DNA is TGTGCCAACTCGGGACTAGCGGGAATGGGCGCAGAGACCCAGTACTTC. Looking up the rest from reference TRBV2 and TRBJ2-5 gives the full variable domain: EPEVTQTPSHQVTQMGQEVILRCVPISNHLYFYWYRQILGQKVEFLVSFYNNEISEKSEIFDDQFSVERPDGSNFTLKIRSTKLEDSAMYFCANSGLAGMGAETQYFGPGTRLLVL.

The rearrangement joins TRBV25-1 to TRBJ2-7; 7 bases agree with TRBD1. The CDR3 covers 12 residues. The V gene end was trimmed by 6 bases and the J gene end by 6 bases; junction bases not matched to a gene: 5. CDR1 is MGHDK and CDR2 is SYGVNS in the germline V gene. CDR3 coding DNA: TGTGCCAGCAGGAAAACAGGGGTCGAGCAGTACTTC. It translates to CASRKTGVEQYF.

To note about this clonotype: A much bigger clone sits one base away, suggesting this may be a read error. The chain carries TRBV5-6 and TRBJ2-2, with D possibly being TRBD2 (5 bases). The CDR3 is 14 amino acids. Per the germline V gene, CDR1 is SGHDT and CDR2 is YYEEEE. The CDR3 DNA reads as TGTGCCAGCCGTCGAGCGGTGAACACCGGGGAGCCGTTTTTT. Translated: CASRRAVNTGEPFF.

The table lists this clonotype with many counts. The chain is built from TRBV6-1 and TRBJ2-7, with TRBD2 matching 13 bases. Germline trimming cut 6 bases from V and 3 bases from J; bases unmatched to any gene: 5. There are 15 residues in the CDR3. CDR1 and CDR2 (germline): MNHNS, SASEGT. The CDR3 protein is CASRLTSGGSYEQYF. DNA for the CDR3: TGTGCCAGCAGATTGACTAGCGGGGGGAGCTACGAGCAGTACTTC.

This clonotype was counted at least ten times. The rearrangement uses TRBV12-3 or TRBV12-4 and TRBJ2-5; TRBD2 agrees at 13 bases. V dropped 6 bases and J dropped 4; count of bases not matched to a gene: 17. This CDR3 is built from 19 residues. Here the CDR3 DNA reads TGTGCCAGCAGCCTCCGGTGGGAGACTAGCGGGGGGCCTCGAGAGACCCAGTACTTC. Amino acid sequence: CASSLRWETSGGPRETQYF.

Only one count was recorded for this clonotype. A much larger clone differs from this one at a single base, so this may be a read error. V is TRBV10-2 and J is TRBJ1-1; D may be TRBD1 (6 bases). The CDR3 consists of 15 residues. Trimming pared 0 bases from V and 4 bases from J, leaving 12 bases between. CDR1 and CDR2 from the germline V gene are WSHSY and SAAADI. The CDR3 nucleotides read TGCGCCAGCAGTGAGTCGACTCAGGGGAGCACTGAAGCTTTCTTT. Translated, it gives CASSESTQGSTEAFF.

This clonotype was detected ten times or more. The chain is built from TRBV18 and TRBJ1-1; D gene unclear. The V end was cut by 2 bases, the J end by 3 bases, with 7 bases between. Germline values: CDR1 KGHSH, CDR2 LQKENI. The CDR3 runs 13 residues. In DNA form, the CDR3 reads TGTGCCAGCTCACCAATCTCGGACACTGAAGCTTTCTTT. It codes for CASSPISDTEAFF. Full variable domain (missing parts from reference TRBV18 and TRBJ1-1): NAGVMQNPRHLVRRRGQEARLRCSPMKGHSHVYWYRQLPEEGLKFMVYLQKENIIDESGMPKERFSAEFPKEGPSILRIQQVVRGDSAAYFCASSPISDTEAFFGQGTRLTVV.